The source of this T cell receptor (beta chain) is a study of blood T cells in healthy people across ages (dated by TCRdb to between 2014 and 2017). For the wider study: In model experiments, template switching captured about one uniquely barcoded TCR beta cDNA molecule for every two T cells. Using deep sequencing normalized with unique cDNA molecular identifiers, the study measured how TCR beta repertoire diversity changes with age. The donors were divided into four age groups: young (average about 15 years), middle-aged (about 39), aged (about 60) and long-lived (roughly 82). To avoid experimental bias, donors of different ages were spread randomly across the sequencing lanes. For two donors (one aged 18 to 30 and one aged 80 or older), the study analyzed two additional independent replicas of 1 million unique cDNA reads from the same blood draw.

This clonotype was seen only a few times. Its antigen is unknown. One base away there is no much larger clone; base qualities are not given. Systemically healthy Caucasian individuals from Russia, some 38 in total and aged roughly 6 to 100 years, were included as donors. Each donor gave approximately 9.4 milliliters of peripheral blood, drawn into EDTA-treated Vacutainer tubes. PBMCs were isolated by Ficoll-Paque density-gradient centrifugation, with at least 6.5 million obtained per sample. Total RNA, at least 5 micrograms per sample, was extracted from PBMCs with Trizol reagent. For every donor, flow cytometry on a PBMC aliquot measured the percentage of naive CD45RAhigh/CD27high T cells. From the cysteine up to the phenylalanine, the CDR3 has a length of 15 residues. Just CDR3 DNA is preserved here, 45 bases in frame from base 1. Trimming removed 0 bases from V and 1 base from J, leaving 10 bases between the germline ends. Based on the germline V gene, the CDR1 and CDR2 sequences are SGHRS and YFSETQ.

The research as a whole found: Total diversity estimates from one million sequenced T cells were considered lower bounds and underestimates. As age increased, observed TCR beta diversity per million T cells dropped in a roughly linear way, and a significant reduction was already evident by age 40. The long-lived group showed more naive CD4+ T cells, fewer expanded clones and increased TCR diversity than the aged group, suggesting age selection. Because the CMV infection status of the donors was unknown, age-related changes in expanded clonotypes may potentially have been confounded. There was a strong correlation between observed TCR beta diversity and the percentage of naive T cells measured by flow cytometry. Since profiling was done on bulk unsorted PBMCs, naive and antigen-experienced compartments could not be conclusively compared.

Libraries were constructed by 5' RACE. Sequencing relied on an Illumina HiSeq 2500. A second about 6 to 11 cycle PCR used a sample-barcoded 5' primer and a J-beta primer mix. Each TCR beta cDNA molecule received a unique molecular identifier from a template-switch 5' adaptor carrying 12 random nucleotides. Each sample yielded at least 3 million CDR3-containing paired-end reads. All of the RNA was converted into first-strand cDNA using the Mint cDNA synthesis kit, with a TRBC-specific oligonucleotide serving as the primer. After uracil-DNA glycosylase treatment, a first 18-cycle PCR used universal primers M1SS and BC2_uni_R on all cDNA. Concerning the study's data processing: Each sample was normalized by randomly selecting 1 million high-quality reads, each carrying a distinct molecular identifier. Reads with shared molecular identifiers were discarded instead of being binned into consensus sequences. MiTCR, run with a Q25 quality threshold and the strictest error-elimination algorithm, handled CDR3 identification, clonotype clustering and error correction. A nonparametric unseen species model with Euler transformation was used to estimate lower-bound total TCR beta diversity. TCRdb reprocessing: public reads trimmed at Q25 with fastp, clones called with MiXCR, in-frame beta chains kept. A single entry per CDR3 protein holds the most common genes and DNA from its merged rows. It is TCRdb's table, rather than the study itself, that gives the V and J calls and clone size. This sample is represented by around 280,000 distinct CDR3 sequences; 25% to 30% of them were singletons. Jointly, the top ten make up 29% of the sample.

The sequenced material came from blood. The rearrangement joined TRBV5-1 to TRBJ1-1; confidence is insufficient to name the D gene. The receptor's source is a woman aged 70 to 79 in good health. The CDR3 loop reads CASSLGAVWNTEAFF. The DNA sequence follows: TGCGCCAGCAGCTTGGGTGCCGTGTGGAACACTGAAGCTTTCTTT.